One sample yielded the 2 T cell receptor beta chains listed below, sequenced in a study of cytomegalovirus exposure and HLA in healthy donors. Some clones are missing from TCRdb's copy, which holds only in-frame ones; the method was immunoSEQ multiplex PCR. The data hold about 50,000 clones, with about 90% observed a single time. The sample taken for sequencing was PBMCs. Source of these receptors: a woman younger than 45 in good health and CMV-seronegative.

The V and J genes are TRBV20-1 and TRBJ1-2; D ambiguous. The V end was cut by 3 bases, the J end by 10 bases, with 12 bases between. From germline, CDR1 is DFQATT and CDR2 SNEGSKA (reference sequence). This CDR3 region has 11 residues. CDR3 residues: CSASLGRTYTF. The CDR3 DNA reads as TGCAGTGCTAGTCTCGGGAGGACCTACACCTTC.

The V and J genes are TRBV28 and TRBJ1-3; tentative D call: TRBD1 (6 bases). This CDR3 is 15 amino acids long. Germline V CDR1 and CDR2: MDHEN, SYDVKM. V lost 6 bases to trimming and J lost 0 bases, with 12 bases between them. The CDR3 protein is CASRDSRFSGNTIYF. In DNA, the CDR3 is TGTGCCAGCAGGGACAGCAGATTCTCTGGAAACACCATATATTTT.